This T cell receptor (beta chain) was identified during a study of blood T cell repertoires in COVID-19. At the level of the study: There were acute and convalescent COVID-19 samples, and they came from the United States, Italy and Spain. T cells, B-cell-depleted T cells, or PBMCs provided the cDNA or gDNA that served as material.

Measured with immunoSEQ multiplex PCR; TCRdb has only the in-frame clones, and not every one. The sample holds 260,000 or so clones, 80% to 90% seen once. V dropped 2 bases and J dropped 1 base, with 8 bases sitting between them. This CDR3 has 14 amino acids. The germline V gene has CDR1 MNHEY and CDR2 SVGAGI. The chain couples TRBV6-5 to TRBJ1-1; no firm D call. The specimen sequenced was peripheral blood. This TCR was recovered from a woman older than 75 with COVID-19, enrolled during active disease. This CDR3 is CASSYRGKNTEAFF. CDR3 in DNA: TGTGCCAGCAGTTACAGAGGGAAGAACACTGAAGCTTTCTTT.